The source of this T cell receptor beta chain is a study of cytomegalovirus exposure and HLA in healthy donors. Turning to the study itself: Falling in the Caucasian-associated ancestry cluster were about 80% of under 500 genotyped donors. Study findings and constraints: An apparent linkage of common viral pathogens to several of the most significant clusters emerged in a later analysis. As confirmed in vitro, three CMV-associated chains were specific for CMV antigens.

V shed 4 bases and J shed 3 bases, with 11 bases lying between them. CDR1 is SGHRS, CDR2 YFSETQ, per germline. CDR3 length equals 15 residues. The PCR had 60 Vbeta and 13 Jbeta primers. Only in-frame clones appear in the TCRdb table, and some are missing; sequencing was by immunoSEQ multiplex PCR. The sample holds fewer than 250,000 clones, around 85% seen once. As concerns this clone: Antigen specificity is unknown.

Unrecorded immune exposures were likely, despite nominal health at sampling. The chain carries TRBV5-1 and TRBJ2-6; a possible D gene is TRBD2 (6 bases). Sequencing was carried out using PBMCs. The TCR comes from a girl between 2 and 10 years old in good health and CMV-seronegative. In nucleotides, the CDR3 is TGCGCCAGCAGCGGGGGGATGCGTGGGGCCAACGTCCTGACTTTC. It specifies CASSGGMRGANVLTF.